These 4 T cell receptor beta chains were sequenced from one sample in a study of cytomegalovirus exposure and HLA in healthy donors. The protocol was immunoSEQ multiplex PCR, while the TCRdb copy is restricted to in-frame clones and leaves out a portion. The sample has 110,000 or so clones; over 65% are singletons. Sequencing was performed on PBMCs. The receptors shown here come from a woman aged 25-40 years in good health and CMV-seronegative.

This sequence joins TRBV2 and TRBJ1-1, with 12 bases matching TRBD1. Trimming removed 5 bases from V and 3 bases from J; junction bases left unmatched: 7. The germline V gene encodes CDR1 SNHLY and CDR2 FYNNEI. The CDR3 has 16 amino acids. DNA of the CDR3: TGTGCCAGCAGTCCCCGGGACAGGGGGCGGGACACTGAAGCTTTCTTT. It codes for CASSPRDRGRDTEAFF.

The chain couples TRBV5-1 to TRBJ1-1; 8 positions agree with TRBD1. Germline V gene lookup returns CDR1 SGHRS and CDR2 YFSETQ. The CDR3 runs 18 residues. V lost 2 bases to trimming and J lost 0 bases; unmatched junction nucleotides: 12. CDR3 residues: CASSFGRGQDGMNTEAFF. In nucleotides, the CDR3 is TGCGCCAGCAGCTTTGGGCGGGGACAGGACGGGATGAACACTGAAGCTTTCTTT. The full variable domain, rest sourced from reference TRBV5-1 and TRBJ1-1, is KAGVTQTPRYLIKTRGQQVTLSCSPISGHRSVSWYQQTPGQGLQFLFEYFSETQRNKGNFPGRFSGRQFSNSRSEMNVSTLELGDSALYLCASSFGRGQDGMNTEAFFGQGTRLTVV.

The chain joins TRBV11-3 to TRBJ2-5; TRBD2 matches at 9 bases. The CDR3 runs to 12 residues. J lost 4 bases, V lost 6 bases, and 0 bases had no gene match. Germline CDR1 reads SGHNT; CDR2 reads YENEEA. The CDR3 sequence: CASRAGGETQYF. CDR3 nucleotides: TGTGCCAGCAGAGCGGGGGGAGAGACCCAGTACTTC.

This rearrangement joins TRBV10-3 to TRBJ2-3; 8 positions agree with TRBD2. With 7 bases clipped from V and 3 bases from J, the junction kept 3 bases outside the gene matches. The CDR3 contains 13 residues. Germline loops: CDR1 ENHRY, CDR2 SYGVKD. Here the CDR3 reads CAITGGGTDTQYF. In DNA, the CDR3 is TGTGCCATCACCGGGGGGGGTACAGATACGCAGTATTTT.